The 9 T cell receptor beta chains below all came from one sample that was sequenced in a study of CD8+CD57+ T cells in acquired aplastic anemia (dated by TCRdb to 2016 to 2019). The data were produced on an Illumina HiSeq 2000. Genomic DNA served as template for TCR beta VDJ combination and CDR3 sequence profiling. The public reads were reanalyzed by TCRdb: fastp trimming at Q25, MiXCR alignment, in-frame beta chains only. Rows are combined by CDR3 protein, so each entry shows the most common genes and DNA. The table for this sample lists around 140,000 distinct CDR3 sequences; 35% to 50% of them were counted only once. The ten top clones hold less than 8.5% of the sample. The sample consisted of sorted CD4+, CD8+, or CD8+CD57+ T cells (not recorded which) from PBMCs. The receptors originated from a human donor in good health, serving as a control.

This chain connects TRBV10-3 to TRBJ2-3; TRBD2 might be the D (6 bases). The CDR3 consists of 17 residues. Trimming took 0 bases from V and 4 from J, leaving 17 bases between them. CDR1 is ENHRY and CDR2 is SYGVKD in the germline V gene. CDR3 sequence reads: CAISESKALSGADTQYF. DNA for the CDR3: TGTGCCATCAGTGAGTCGAAAGCGCTGTCGGGGGCAGATACGCAGTATTTT.

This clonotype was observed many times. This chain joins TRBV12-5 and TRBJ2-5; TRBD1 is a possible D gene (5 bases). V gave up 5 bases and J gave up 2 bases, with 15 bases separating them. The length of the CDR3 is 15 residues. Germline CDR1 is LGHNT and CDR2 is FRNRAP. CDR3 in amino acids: CASGKQQTVQETQYF. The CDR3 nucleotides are TGTGCTAGTGGTAAACAGCAGACAGTTCAAGAGACCCAGTACTTC.

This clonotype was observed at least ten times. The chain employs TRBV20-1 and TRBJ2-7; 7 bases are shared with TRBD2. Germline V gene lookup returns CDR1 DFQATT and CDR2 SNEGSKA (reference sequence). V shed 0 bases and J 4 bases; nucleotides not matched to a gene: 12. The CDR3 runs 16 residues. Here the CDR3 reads CSARDGARGTTYEQYF. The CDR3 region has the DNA TGCAGTGCTAGAGATGGGGCTCGTGGGACTACTTACGAGCAGTACTTC.

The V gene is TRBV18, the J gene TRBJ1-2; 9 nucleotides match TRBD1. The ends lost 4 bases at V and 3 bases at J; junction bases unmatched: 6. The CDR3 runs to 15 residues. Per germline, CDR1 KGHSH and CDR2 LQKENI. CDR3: CASSRGQGEYYGYTF. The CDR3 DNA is TGTGCCAGCTCACGGGGACAGGGTGAATACTATGGCTACACCTTC.

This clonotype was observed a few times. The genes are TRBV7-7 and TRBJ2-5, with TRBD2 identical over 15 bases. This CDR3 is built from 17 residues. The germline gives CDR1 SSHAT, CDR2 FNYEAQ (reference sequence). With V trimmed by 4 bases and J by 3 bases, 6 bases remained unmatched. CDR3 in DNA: TGTGCCAGCAGCTCAGGGACTAGCGGGGGGATTAAAGAGACCCAGTACTTC. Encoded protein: CASSSGTSGGIKETQYF.

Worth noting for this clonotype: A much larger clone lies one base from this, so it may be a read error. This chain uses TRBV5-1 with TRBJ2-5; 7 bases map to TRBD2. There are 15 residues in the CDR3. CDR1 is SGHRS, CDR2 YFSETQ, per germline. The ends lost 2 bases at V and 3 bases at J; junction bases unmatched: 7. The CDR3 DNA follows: TGCGCCAGCAGCTTAGCGGGAAGCCCCGAAGAGACCCAGTACTTC. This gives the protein CASSLAGSPEETQYF.

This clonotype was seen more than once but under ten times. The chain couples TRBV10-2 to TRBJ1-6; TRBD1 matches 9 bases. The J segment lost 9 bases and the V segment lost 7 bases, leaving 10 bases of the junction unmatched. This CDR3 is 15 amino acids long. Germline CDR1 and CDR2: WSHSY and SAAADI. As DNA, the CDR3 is TGCGCCAGCACAACCCCAACAGGGGGCGGTTCACCCCTCCACTTT. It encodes CASTTPTGGGSPLHF.

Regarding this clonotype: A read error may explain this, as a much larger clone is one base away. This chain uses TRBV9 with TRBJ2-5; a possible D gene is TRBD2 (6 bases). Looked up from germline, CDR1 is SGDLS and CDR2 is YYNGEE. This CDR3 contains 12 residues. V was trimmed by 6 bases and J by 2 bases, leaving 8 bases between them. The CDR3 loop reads CASTGRQETQYF. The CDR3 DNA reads TGTGCCAGCACGGGGAGGCAAGAGACCCAGTACTTC. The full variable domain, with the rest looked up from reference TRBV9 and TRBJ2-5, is DSGVTQTPKHLITATGQRVTLRCSPRSGDLSVYWYQQSLDQGLQFLIQYYNGEERAKGNILERFSAQQFPDLHSELNLSSLELGDSALYFCASTGRQETQYFGPGTRLLVL.

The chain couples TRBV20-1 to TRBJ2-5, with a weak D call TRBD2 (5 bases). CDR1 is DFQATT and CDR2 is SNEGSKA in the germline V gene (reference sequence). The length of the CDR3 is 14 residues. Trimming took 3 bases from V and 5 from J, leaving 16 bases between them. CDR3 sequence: CSASLANFAETQYF. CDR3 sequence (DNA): TGCAGTGCTAGCCTAGCTAACTTCGCGGAGACCCAGTACTTC.